Reported below is one T cell receptor (beta chain). The antigen remains undetermined. The sample is drawn from a study of CD8+ T cells in alopecia areata. Background on the study: Tofacitinib dosing lasted 6 to 18 months, which was then followed by 6 months off drug. Study results and limitations: Lesional scalp, notably in alopecia totalis/universalis, had clonality above that of normal scalp.

V lost 4 bases, J lost 4 bases, and 8 bases stayed unmatched. The CDR3 has 16 residues. Looked up from germline, CDR1 is SQVTM and CDR2 is ANQGSEA. Extraction of RNA preceded its reverse transcription into cDNA, which served as the sequencing template. Clones were sequenced by immunoSEQ multiplex PCR, and TCRdb holds only the in-frame ones, with some missing. The profile shows over 150,000 clones, 60% of them singletons. The treatment denotes: oral pan-JAK inhibitor, 5-10 mg twice daily. Individuals with alopecia areata gave both lesional scalp punch biopsies and peripheral blood for collection. This sequence was found in a human donor with alopecia areata. Sample: CD4+ T cells sorted from blood, taken at week 24, from a patient treated with tofacitinib. This chain uses TRBV29-1 with TRBJ2-3; 13 nucleotides align to TRBD2. CDR3: CSVALLAGGPPDTQYF. CDR3 DNA sequence: TGCAGCGTTGCCTTACTAGCGGGGGGGCCTCCAGATACGCAGTATTTT.